These T cell receptor beta chains were read from a single sample in a study of OX40 agonist ivuxolimab in advanced cancers. Repertoires were generated with immunoSEQ multiplex PCR, while TCRdb's copy carries only in-frame clones and drops some. The repertoire holds tens of thousands of clones, with around nine tenths as singletons. The material was CD4+ or CD8+ T cells sorted from blood, obtained in a trial of the OX40 agonist ivuxolimab. These receptors were taken from an adult with an advanced solid tumor such as melanoma, head and neck, liver or kidney cancer. Both conserved end residues are part of each CDR3. Fields, in order: V gene, clone size, J gene, D gene, CDR3 DNA, CDR3 protein. The D gene is left open where the match is weak. Some rows mark clone size as missing; the rest say once, few, many or name a class of expanded clone.

>TRBV28|.|TRBJ1-4|.
TGTGCCAGCAGTCTTTTGACCCGGCGGAAGACTAATGAAAAACTGTTTTTT
CASSLLTRRKTNEKLFF
>TRBV30|.|TRBJ1-4|.
TGTGCCTGGAGTCACGTGGGGGGGATCGGAGAAAAACTGTTTTTT
CAWSHVGGIGEKLFF
>TRBV19|.|TRBJ2-2|.
TGTGCCACCCGCAAGAACACCGGGGAGCTGTTTTTT
CATRKNTGELFF
>TRBV5-1|.|TRBJ1-4|TRBD1
TGCGCCAGCAGCTCCGGGACAGGTGATGAAAAACTGTTTTTT
CASSSGTGDEKLFF
>TRBV30|.|TRBJ2-7|.
TGTGCCTGGAGCGTTCTCAGGTCCGGGAAGTCCTACGAGCAGTACTTC
CAWSVLRSGKSYEQYF
>TRBV5-1|.|TRBJ2-2|.
TGCGCCAGCAGATCCGGGACTCCGAACACCGGGGAGCTGTTTTTT
CASRSGTPNTGELFF
>TRBV5-4|.|TRBJ2-5|TRBD2
TGTGCCAGCAGCCCCGGGGGGATTAAAGAGACCCAGTACTTC
CASSPGGIKETQYF
>TRBV7-2|.|TRBJ1-5|.
TGTGCCAGCAGCTTAGACTTCAATCAGCCCCAGCATTTT
CASSLDFNQPQHF
>TRBV25-1|.|TRBJ1-2|.
TGTGCCAGCAGTAACTATGGCTACACCTTC
CASSNYGYTF
>TRBV4-3|.|TRBJ1-2|.
TGCGCCAGCAGCCAAGTAAACAACTATGGCTACACCTTC
CASSQVNNYGYTF
>TRBV9|.|TRBJ2-5|TRBD1
TGTGCCAGCAGCGTAGAGTCAGGGGGTGGAGAGACCCAGTACTTC
CASSVESGGGETQYF
>TRBV27|.|TRBJ1-5|TRBD1
TGTGCCAGCAGTCCCGGGACAGCACTTCGGGGCAATCAGCCCCAGCATTTT
CASSPGTALRGNQPQHF
>TRBV6-1|.|TRBJ2-2|.
TGTGCCAGCAGAGGGCCCTTTAACACCGGGGAGCTGTTTTTT
CASRGPFNTGELFF
>TRBV6-6|.|TRBJ1-1|TRBD1
TGTGCCAGCAGTTACTCCGGACAGGGGGCCACTGAAGCTTTCTTT
CASSYSGQGATEAFF
>TRBV19|.|TRBJ2-2|.
TGTGCCAGTAGTATTTCACGCTCCTACACCGGGGAGCTGTTTTTT
CASSISRSYTGELFF
>TRBV7-9|few|TRBJ2-2|TRBD2
TGTGCCAGCAGCTTAGGGGGCGGGAGAGGCGCCGGGGAGCTGTTTTTT
CASSLGGGRGAGELFF
>TRBV19|.|TRBJ2-2|TRBD2
TGTGCCAGTAGTATATCCGGGGGGGCCTTTGGGGAGCTGTTTTTT
CASSISGGAFGELFF
>TRBV28|.|TRBJ1-1|.
TGTGCCAGCAGTTCCGGGACAAAGTTTGGAGCTTTCTTT
CASSSGTKFGAFF
>TRBV6-4|.|TRBJ1-2|TRBD1
TGTGCCAGCAGTGAGGACAGGGGGGCTAACTATGGCTACACCTTC
CASSEDRGANYGYTF
>TRBV6-5|.|TRBJ2-7|.
TGTGCCAGCAGTTATACAGGATCCTACGAGCAGTACTTC
CASSYTGSYEQYF
>TRBV28|.|TRBJ2-7|TRBD2
TGTGCCAGCACCGGGGGGACTTCTTACGAGCAGTACTTC
CASTGGTSYEQYF
>TRBV6-1|.|TRBJ2-2|.
TGTGCCAGCAGTGAGCCGACCGGGGAGCTGTTTTTT
CASSEPTGELFF
>TRBV18|.|TRBJ2-7|.
TGTGCCAGCTCACCACAACTAAGGACACAAATACCCTACGAGCAGTACTTC
CASSPQLRTQIPYEQYF
>TRBV10-1|.|TRBJ1-5|.
TGCGCCCCAAAAGGTTGGAGGAATCAGCCCCAGCATTTT
CAPKGWRNQPQHF
>TRBV2|.|TRBJ2-4|.
TGTGCCAGCAGTGCCCAAGCTACAAACATTCAGTACTTC
CASSAQATNIQYF
>TRBV4-1|.|TRBJ1-5|.
TGCGCCAGCAGCCATGGACAGTTCAGGGGCAATCAGCCCCAGCATTTT
CASSHGQFRGNQPQHF
>TRBV28|.|TRBJ2-1|.
TGTGCCAGCAGTCTTAACAATGAGCAGTTCTTC
CASSLNNEQFF
>TRBV5-4|.|TRBJ1-3|.
TGTGCCAGCAGCTTCGGACTGCTCTCTGGAAACACCATATATTTT
CASSFGLLSGNTIYF
>TRBV6-5|.|TRBJ1-2|TRBD1
TGTGCCAGCACCGCAGGGGGAAAATATGGCTACACCTTC
CASTAGGKYGYTF
>TRBV29-1|.|TRBJ1-2|TRBD1
TGCAGCGCTCGGACAGGGCTAAGTGGCTACACCTTC
CSARTGLSGYTF
>TRBV9|.|TRBJ2-1|TRBD1
TGTGCCAGCTCCCGACAGGGGGCTTATGAGCAGTTCTTC
CASSRQGAYEQFF
>TRBV9|once|TRBJ1-1|.
TGTGCCAGCAGCGTAGAACCCAGACTGGGGAAAGCTTTCTTT
CASSVEPRLGKAFF
>TRBV27|.|TRBJ1-6|TRBD1
TGTGCCAGCAGTTTAACAGGGGGCCCGAGTCGGGGTTCACCCCTCCACTTT
CASSLTGGPSRGSPLHF
>TRBV7-2|.|TRBJ2-5|TRBD2
TGTGCCAGCAGCTCGGGACTAGCGGGGGTACCAAGGCCCCAGTACTTC
CASSSGLAGVPRPQYF
>TRBV9|.|TRBJ2-2|TRBD2
TGTGCCAGCAGTGCCGGGACTAGAGGGACCGGGGAGCTGTTTTTT
CASSAGTRGTGELFF
>TRBV28|.|TRBJ1-2|.
TGTGCCAGCAGTTTACCGGGGTCGGGCTATGGCTACACCTTC
CASSLPGSGYGYTF
>TRBV5-1|.|TRBJ1-1|.
TGCGCCAGCAGCTTGTTGACCCAGACTGAAGCTTTCTTT
CASSLLTQTEAFF
>TRBV7-2|.|TRBJ1-5|.
TGTGCCAGCAGCACAGGATTGAATCAGCCCCAGCATTTT
CASSTGLNQPQHF
>TRBV5-5|.|TRBJ1-2|.
TGTGCCAGCAGCTTGGCGCCTCTGGTCGCCTATGGCTACACCTTC
CASSLAPLVAYGYTF
>TRBV28|.|TRBJ1-1|.
TGTGCCAGCAGTCGGGACACCCGGGGCACTGAAGCTTTCTTT
CASSRDTRGTEAFF
>TRBV9|once|TRBJ1-2|TRBD1
TGTGCCAGCAGCGGGCGGGACAGGGGTAACTATGGCTACACCTTC
CASSGRDRGNYGYTF
>TRBV5-1|.|TRBJ1-6|TRBD1
TGCGCCAGCAGCCAGGGACAGGGGCGTTCACCCCTCCACTTT
CASSQGQGRSPLHF
>TRBV7-8|.|TRBJ1-1|.
TGTGCCAGCAGCTTAGCGGCGGGGCAGAACACTGAAGCTTTCTTT
CASSLAAGQNTEAFF
>TRBV5-6|.|TRBJ1-1|TRBD1
TGTGCCAGCAGCGGAAGGGCAGGGGGTGTTATGAACACTGAAGCTTTCTTT
CASSGRAGGVMNTEAFF
>TRBV5-1|.|TRBJ2-5|.
TGCGCCAGCAGCTTATCGGGGTCGGAGACCCAGTACTTC
CASSLSGSETQYF
>TRBV30|.|TRBJ1-3|.
TGTGCCTGGAATTCAGGGAAGGGAAACACCATATATTTT
CAWNSGKGNTIYF
>TRBV4-1|.|TRBJ2-7|TRBD2
TGCGCCAGCAGCCAAGGGGGGGGGAGGACCTACGAGCAGTACTTC
CASSQGGGRTYEQYF
>TRBV6-5|.|TRBJ2-3|TRBD1
TGTGCCAGCAGAACAGGGGGAAGGCCCGATACGCAGTATTTT
CASRTGGRPDTQYF
>TRBV5-4|.|TRBJ2-1|TRBD2
TGTGCCAGCAGGGTGACTAGCGGGAGTCTGGTGGGTGAGCAGTTCTTC
CASRVTSGSLVGEQFF
>TRBV6-5|.|TRBJ1-4|.
TGTGCCAGCAGTCGCGACGGAGGCTCTAATGAAAAACTGTTTTTT
CASSRDGGSNEKLFF
>TRBV5-5|.|TRBJ1-1|.
TGTGCCAGCAGCCCGAGGGCAGAGAACACTGAAGCTTTCTTT
CASSPRAENTEAFF
>TRBV5-1|.|TRBJ1-2|TRBD1
TGCGCCAGCAGCTCGGACAGGGGCCTATCTAACTATGGCTACACCTTC
CASSSDRGLSNYGYTF